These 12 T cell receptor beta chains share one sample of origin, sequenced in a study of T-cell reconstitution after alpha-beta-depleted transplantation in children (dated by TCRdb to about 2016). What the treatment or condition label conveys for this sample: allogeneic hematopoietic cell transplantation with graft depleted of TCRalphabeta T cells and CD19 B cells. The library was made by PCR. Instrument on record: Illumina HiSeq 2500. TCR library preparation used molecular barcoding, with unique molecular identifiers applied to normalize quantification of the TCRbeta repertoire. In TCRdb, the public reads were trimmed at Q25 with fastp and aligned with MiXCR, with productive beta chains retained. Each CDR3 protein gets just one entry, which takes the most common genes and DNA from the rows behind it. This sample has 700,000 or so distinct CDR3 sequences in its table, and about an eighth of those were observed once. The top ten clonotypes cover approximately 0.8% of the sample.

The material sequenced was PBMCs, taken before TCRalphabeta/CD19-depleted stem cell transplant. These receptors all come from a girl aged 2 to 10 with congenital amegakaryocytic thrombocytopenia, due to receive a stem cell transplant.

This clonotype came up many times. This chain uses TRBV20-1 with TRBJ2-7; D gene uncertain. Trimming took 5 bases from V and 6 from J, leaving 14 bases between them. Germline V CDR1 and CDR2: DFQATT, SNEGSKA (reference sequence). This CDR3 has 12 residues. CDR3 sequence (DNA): TGCAGTGCTTCCAACCCAACGCGCGAGCAGTACTTC. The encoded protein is CSASNPTREQYF.

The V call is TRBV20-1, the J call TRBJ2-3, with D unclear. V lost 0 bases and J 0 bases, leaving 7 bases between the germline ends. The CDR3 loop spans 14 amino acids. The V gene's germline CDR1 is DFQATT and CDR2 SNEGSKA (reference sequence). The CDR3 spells CSAREEISTDTQYF. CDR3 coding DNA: TGCAGTGCTAGAGAGGAAATTAGCACAGATACGCAGTATTTT.

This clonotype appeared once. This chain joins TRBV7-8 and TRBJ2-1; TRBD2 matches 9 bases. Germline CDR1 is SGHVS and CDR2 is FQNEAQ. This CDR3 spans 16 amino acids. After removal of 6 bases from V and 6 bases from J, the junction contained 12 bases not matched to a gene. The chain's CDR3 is CASRPLGLAGANEQFF. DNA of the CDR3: TGTGCCAGCAGACCGTTGGGGTTAGCGGGAGCCAATGAGCAGTTCTTC.

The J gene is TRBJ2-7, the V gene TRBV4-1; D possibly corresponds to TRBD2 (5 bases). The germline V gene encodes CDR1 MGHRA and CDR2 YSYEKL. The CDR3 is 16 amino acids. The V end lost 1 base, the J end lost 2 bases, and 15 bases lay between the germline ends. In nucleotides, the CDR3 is TGCGCCAGCAGCCAAGTCGTCCCTAGCACTGCCTACGAGCAGTACTTC. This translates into CASSQVVPSTAYEQYF.

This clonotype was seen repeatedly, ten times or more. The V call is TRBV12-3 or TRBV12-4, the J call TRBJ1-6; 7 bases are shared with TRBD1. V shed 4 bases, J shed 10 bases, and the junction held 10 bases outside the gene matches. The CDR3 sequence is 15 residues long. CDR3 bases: TGTGCCAGCAGTTCCCCGACAGGGCTCAGATCACCCCTCCACTTT. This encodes CASSSPTGLRSPLHF.

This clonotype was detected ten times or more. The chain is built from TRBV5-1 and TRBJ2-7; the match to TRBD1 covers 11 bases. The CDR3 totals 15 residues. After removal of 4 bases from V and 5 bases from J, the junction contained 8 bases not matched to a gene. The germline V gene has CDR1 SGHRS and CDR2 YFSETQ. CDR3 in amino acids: CASSGGQGAADEQYF. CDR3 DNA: TGCGCCAGCAGCGGAGGACAGGGGGCCGCTGACGAGCAGTACTTC.

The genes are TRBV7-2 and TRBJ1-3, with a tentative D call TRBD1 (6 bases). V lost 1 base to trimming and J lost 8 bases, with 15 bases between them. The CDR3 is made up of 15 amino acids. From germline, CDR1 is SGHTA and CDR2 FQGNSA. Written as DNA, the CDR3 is TGTGCCAGCAGCTTAGACGCGGGGGGCAGAGACACCATATATTTT. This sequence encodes CASSLDAGGRDTIYF.

The CDR3 sequence: CSATPLAGFLTYEQYF. The CDR3 DNA is TGCAGTGCTACCCCACTAGCGGGGTTCCTTACCTACGAGCAGTACTTC. The chain combines TRBV20-1 with TRBJ2-7; 10 bases fit TRBD2. Germline CDR1 and CDR2: DFQATT and SNEGSKA (reference sequence). The CDR3 runs 16 residues. J gave up 2 bases and V 4 bases, and 11 bases lay outside the gene matches.

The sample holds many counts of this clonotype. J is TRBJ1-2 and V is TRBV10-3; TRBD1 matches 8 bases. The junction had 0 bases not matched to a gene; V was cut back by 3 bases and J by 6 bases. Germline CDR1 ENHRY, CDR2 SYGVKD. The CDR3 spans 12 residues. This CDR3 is CAISEQGDGYTF. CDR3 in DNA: TGTGCCATCAGTGAACAGGGGGATGGCTACACCTTC.

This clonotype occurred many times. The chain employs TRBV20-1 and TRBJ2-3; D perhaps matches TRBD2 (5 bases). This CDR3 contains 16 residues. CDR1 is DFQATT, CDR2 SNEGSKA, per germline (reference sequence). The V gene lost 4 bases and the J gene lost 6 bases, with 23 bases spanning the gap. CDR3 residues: CSAISELSGNLDTQYF. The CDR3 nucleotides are TGCAGTGCTATCTCAGAACTTTCCGGGAACCTGGATACGCAGTATTTT.

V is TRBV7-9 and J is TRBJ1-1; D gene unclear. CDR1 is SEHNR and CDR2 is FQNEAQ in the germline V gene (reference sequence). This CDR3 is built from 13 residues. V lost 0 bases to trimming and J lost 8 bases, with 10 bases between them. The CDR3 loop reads CASSLASPAEAFF. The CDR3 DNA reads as TGTGCCAGCAGCTTAGCTTCTCCCGCAGAAGCTTTCTTT.

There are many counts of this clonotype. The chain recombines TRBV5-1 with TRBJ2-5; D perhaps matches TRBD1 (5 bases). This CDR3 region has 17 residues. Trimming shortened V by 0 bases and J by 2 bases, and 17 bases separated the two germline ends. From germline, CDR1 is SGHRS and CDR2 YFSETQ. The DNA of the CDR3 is TGCGCCAGCAGCTTGGAGTTCAGAAACAGGATTCAAGAGACCCAGTACTTC. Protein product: CASSLEFRNRIQETQYF.